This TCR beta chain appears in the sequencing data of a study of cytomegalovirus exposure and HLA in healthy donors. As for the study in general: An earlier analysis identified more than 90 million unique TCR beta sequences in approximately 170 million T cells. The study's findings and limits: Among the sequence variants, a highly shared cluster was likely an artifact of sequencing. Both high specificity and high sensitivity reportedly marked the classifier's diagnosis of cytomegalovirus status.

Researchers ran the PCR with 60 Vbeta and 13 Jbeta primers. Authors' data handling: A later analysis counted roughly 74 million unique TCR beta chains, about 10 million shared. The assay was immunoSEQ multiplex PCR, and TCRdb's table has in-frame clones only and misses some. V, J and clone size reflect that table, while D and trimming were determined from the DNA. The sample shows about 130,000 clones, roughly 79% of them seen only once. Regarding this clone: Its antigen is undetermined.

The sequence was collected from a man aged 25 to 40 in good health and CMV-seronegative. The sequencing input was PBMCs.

The CDR3 bases are TGTGCCAGCAGTAGTCGGAGGAAAGAGACCCAGTACTTC. This codes for CASSSRRKETQYF. This rearrangement joins TRBV2 to TRBJ2-5, with D perhaps TRBD2 (5 bases). Germline V gives CDR1 SNHLY, CDR2 FYNNEI. Trimming pared 5 bases from V and 3 bases from J, leaving 10 bases between. CDR3 length: 13 residues. The full variable domain, completed using reference TRBV2 and TRBJ2-5, is EPEVTQTPSHQVTQMGQEVILRCVPISNHLYFYWYRQILGQKVEFLVSFYNNEISEKSEIFDDQFSVERPDGSNFTLKIRSTKLEDSAMYFCASSSRRKETQYFGPGTRLLVL.